This T cell receptor (beta chain) appears in the sequencing data of a study of Graves' ophthalmopathy and Graves' hyperthyroidism. Germline CDR1 DFQATT, CDR2 SNEGSKA (reference sequence). Germline trimming cut 5 bases from V and 1 base from J; bases unmatched to any gene: 6. This CDR3 has 14 residues. The TCR beta CDR3 regions underwent amplification from RNA transcripts. After a first-round RT-PCR with HTBI primers, a second-round multiplex PCR was run. MiXCR was run by TCRdb on the multiplex PCR reads, yielding one entry per CDR3 protein. The table includes 740,000 or so distinct CDR3 sequences, roughly 41% detected once.

The J gene is TRBJ2-5, the V gene TRBV20-1; 8 bases are a match to TRBD1. The TCR originated in an adult man with Graves' ophthalmopathy. The sample consisted of peripheral blood. CDR3 protein: CSASGQGLQETQYF. Here the CDR3 DNA reads TGCAGTGCTTCTGGACAGGGACTCCAAGAGACCCAGTACTTC.